This TCR beta chain was sequenced for a study of T cells in tuberculosis. For the study at large: T cells were selected with CD1B tetramers loaded with glucose monomycolate.

The table lists this clone with a few counts. Trimming pared 0 bases from V and 5 bases from J, leaving 20 bases between. The V gene's germline CDR1 is LGHNA and CDR2 YSLEER. The CDR3 is 18 amino acids. Cells were sorted from thawed PBMC rested overnight and stained with GMM-loaded CD1B tetramer, viability dye and anti-CD3. CD1B tetramers were loaded with Rhodococcus equi-derived C32 glucose monomycolate. TCRdb's table, derived via immunoSEQ multiplex PCR, lists solely in-frame clones and lacks some. The sample carries approximately 59,000 clones, 81% recorded once. The sequence was collected from an adult woman with latent tuberculosis. The sequenced sample consisted of CD1b-GMM tetramer-negative cells sorted from PBMCs. The chain recombines TRBV4-3 with TRBJ1-3; the D gene is possibly TRBD1 (6 bases). DNA of the CDR3: TGCGCCAGCAGCCAAGATTACCGCCTTCAGGGGCGAAGAAACACCATATATTTT. Its translation: CASSQDYRLQGRRNTIYF.